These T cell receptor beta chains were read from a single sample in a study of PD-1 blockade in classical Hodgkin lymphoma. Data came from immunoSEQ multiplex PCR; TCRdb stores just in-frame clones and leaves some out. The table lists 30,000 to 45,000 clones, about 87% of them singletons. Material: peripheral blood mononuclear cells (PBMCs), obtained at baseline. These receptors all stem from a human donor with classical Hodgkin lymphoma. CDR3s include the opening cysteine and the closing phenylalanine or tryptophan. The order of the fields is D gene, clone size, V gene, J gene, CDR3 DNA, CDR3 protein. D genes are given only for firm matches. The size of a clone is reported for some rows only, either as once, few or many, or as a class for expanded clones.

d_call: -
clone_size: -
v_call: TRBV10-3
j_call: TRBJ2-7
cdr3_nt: TGTGCCATCAGTAGTTACCTCTCGTACGAGCAGTACTTC
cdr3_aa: CAISSYLSYEQYF

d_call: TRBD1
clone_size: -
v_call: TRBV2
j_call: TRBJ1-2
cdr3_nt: TGTGCCAGCAGCCGACAGGGGTACTATGGCTACACCTTC
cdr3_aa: CASSRQGYYGYTF

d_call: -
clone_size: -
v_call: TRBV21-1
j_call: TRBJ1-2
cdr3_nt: TGTGCCAGCATCTCACAGGGTTACTATGGCTACACCTTC
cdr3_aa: CASISQGYYGYTF

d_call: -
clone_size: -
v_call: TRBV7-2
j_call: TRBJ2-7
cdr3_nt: TGTGCCAGCAGCCCGGGGAAAGGGTACGAGCAGTACTTC
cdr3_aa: CASSPGKGYEQYF

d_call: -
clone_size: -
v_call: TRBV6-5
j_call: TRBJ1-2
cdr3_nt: TGTGCCAGCAGTTACTCTTACGGGGAAGGAGGAAGTGGCTACACCTTC
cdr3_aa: CASSYSYGEGGSGYTF

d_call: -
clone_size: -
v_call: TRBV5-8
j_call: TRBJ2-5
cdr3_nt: TGTGCCAGCAGCTTGGGGCAGGGTATTGAGACCCAGTACTTC
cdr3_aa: CASSLGQGIETQYF

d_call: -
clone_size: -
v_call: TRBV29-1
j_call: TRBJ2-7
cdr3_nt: TGCAGCGTTGGGAGGGAACGATACGAGCAGTACTTC
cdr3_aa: CSVGRERYEQYF

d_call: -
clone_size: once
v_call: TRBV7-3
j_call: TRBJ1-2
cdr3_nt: TGTGCCAGCAGCTTAGGCCGAATGAGGGGAGATGGCTACACCTTC
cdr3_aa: CASSLGRMRGDGYTF

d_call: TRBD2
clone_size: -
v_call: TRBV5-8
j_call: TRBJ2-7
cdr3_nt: TGTGCCAGCAGCTTGGCGGTAACTAGCGGGGGCGATACCTACGAGCAGTACTTC
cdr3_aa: CASSLAVTSGGDTYEQYF

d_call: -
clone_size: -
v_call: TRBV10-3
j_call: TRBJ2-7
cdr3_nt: TGTGCCATCAGTCTCGGTTACGAGCAGTACTTC
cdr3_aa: CAISLGYEQYF

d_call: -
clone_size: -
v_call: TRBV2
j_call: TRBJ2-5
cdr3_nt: TGTGCCAGCCGACAGGTTCAAGAGACCCAGTACTTC
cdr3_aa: CASRQVQETQYF

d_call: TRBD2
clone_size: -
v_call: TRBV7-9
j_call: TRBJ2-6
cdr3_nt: TGTGCCAGCAGCCCCGCGGGAGGCCCCACAATCTGGGCCAACGTCCTGACTTTC
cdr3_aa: CASSPAGGPTIWANVLTF

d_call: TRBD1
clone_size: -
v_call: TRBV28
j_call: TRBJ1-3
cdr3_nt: TGTGCCAGCAGTTTGGGACAGCTATCGAAGTGGACCATATATTTT
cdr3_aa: CASSLGQLSKWTIYF

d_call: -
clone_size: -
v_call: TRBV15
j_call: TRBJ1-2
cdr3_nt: TGTGCCACCAGCAGAGATGGTAGGGGATACTATGGCTACACCTTC
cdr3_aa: CATSRDGRGYYGYTF

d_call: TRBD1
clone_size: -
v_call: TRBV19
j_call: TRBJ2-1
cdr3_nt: TGTGCCAGTAGTATCGGACAGGGGCACAATGAGCAGTTCTTC
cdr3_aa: CASSIGQGHNEQFF

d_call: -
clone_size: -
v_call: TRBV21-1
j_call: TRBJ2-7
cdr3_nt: TGTGCCAGCAGCAAAGCGCTCCCAGCGGGGCTCTCCTACGAGCAGTACTTC
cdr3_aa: CASSKALPAGLSYEQYF

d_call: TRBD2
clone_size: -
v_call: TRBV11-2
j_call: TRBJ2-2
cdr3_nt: TGTGCCAGCAGCACTAGGCCATCTCTAGCGGGGGGGACCGGGGAGCTGTTTTTT
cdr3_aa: CASSTRPSLAGGTGELFF

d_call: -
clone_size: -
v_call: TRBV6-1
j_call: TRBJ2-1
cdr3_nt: TGTGCCAGCAGACAGAGCTCCTACAATGAGCAGTTCTTC
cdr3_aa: CASRQSSYNEQFF

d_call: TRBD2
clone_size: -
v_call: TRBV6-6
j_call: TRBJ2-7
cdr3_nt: TGTGCCAGCAGCCCTGACCGGGGGAGGGACGAGCAGTACTTC
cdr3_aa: CASSPDRGRDEQYF

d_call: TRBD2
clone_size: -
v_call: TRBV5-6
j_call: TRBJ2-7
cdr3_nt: TGTGCCAGCAGCAAACTAGCGGGAGTTTCCGAGCAGTACTTC
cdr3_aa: CASSKLAGVSEQYF

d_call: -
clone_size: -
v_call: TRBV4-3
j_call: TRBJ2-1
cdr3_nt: TGCGCCAGCAGCCAAGCAAAATGGGGCAATGAGCAGTTCTTC
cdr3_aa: CASSQAKWGNEQFF